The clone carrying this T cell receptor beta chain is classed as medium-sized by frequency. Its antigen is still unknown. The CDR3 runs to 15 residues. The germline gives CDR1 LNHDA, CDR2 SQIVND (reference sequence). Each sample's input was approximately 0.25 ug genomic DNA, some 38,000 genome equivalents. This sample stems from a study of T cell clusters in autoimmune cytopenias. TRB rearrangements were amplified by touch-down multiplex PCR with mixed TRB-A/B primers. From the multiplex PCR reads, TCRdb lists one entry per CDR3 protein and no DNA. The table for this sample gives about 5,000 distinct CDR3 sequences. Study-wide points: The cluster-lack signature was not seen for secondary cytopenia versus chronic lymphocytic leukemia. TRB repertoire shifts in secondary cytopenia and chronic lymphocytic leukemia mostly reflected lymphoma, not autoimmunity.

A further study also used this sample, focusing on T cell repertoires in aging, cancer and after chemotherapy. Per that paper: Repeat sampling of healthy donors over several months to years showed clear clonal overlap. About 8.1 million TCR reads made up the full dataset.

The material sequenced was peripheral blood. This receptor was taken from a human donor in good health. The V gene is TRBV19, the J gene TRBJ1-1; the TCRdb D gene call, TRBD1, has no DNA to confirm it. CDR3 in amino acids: CASSIGDLLNTEAFF.